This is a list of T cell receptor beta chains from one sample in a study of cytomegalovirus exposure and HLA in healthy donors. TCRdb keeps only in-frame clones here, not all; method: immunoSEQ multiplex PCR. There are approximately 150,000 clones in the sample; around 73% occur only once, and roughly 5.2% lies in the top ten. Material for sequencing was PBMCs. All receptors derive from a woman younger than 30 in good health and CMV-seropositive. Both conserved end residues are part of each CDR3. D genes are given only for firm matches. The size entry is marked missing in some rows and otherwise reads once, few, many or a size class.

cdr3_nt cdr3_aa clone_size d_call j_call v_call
TGTGCCAGCAGGGTGGACAGGGTCAACACTGAAGCTTTCTTT CASRVDRVNTEAFF few TRBD1 TRBJ1-1 TRBV2
TGTGCCAGCGGGGGGGCCGGGGGAGATACGCAGTATTTT CASGGAGGDTQYF few . TRBJ2-3 TRBV9
TGTGCCAGCAGTGACCCGAATTCACCCCTCCACTTT CASSDPNSPLHF . . TRBJ1-6 TRBV2
TGTGCCATCAGGACCGGGACACCAGGGGCCTACGAGCAGTACTTC CAIRTGTPGAYEQYF . . TRBJ2-7 TRBV10-3
TGTGCCAGCAGACTAGCGGGGGTCCTCCTTTCTGGGGAGCTGTTTTTT CASRLAGVLLSGELFF once TRBD2 TRBJ2-2 TRBV27
TGTGCCAGCAGTGAAGAGAATGGGGGCGGGGAGACCCAGTACTTC CASSEENGGGETQYF . . TRBJ2-5 TRBV6-1
TGTGCCAGCAGCCGGGACAGACAAGAGACCCAGTACTTC CASSRDRQETQYF . TRBD1 TRBJ2-5 TRBV11-3
TGCAGCGTTGTGGAGAACACCATATATTTT CSVVENTIYF . . TRBJ1-3 TRBV29-1
TGTGCCAGCTCACCACCCTCCATACAGGATACTGGAAACACCATATATTTT CASSPPSIQDTGNTIYF once . TRBJ1-3 TRBV18
TGTGCCAGCAGCCTGAGGACACTGTCCGACGAGCAGTACTTC CASSLRTLSDEQYF . . TRBJ2-7 TRBV5-5
TGTGCCAGCAGCCTATTCGGACAGGGGAATAATTCACCCCTCCACTTT CASSLFGQGNNSPLHF . TRBD1 TRBJ1-6 TRBV13
TGTGCCAGCTACCAGGCGGGGATTTTAAGCTCTGGGGCCAACGTCCTGACTTTC CASYQAGILSSGANVLTF . . TRBJ2-6 TRBV2
TGTGCCAGCAGCAAACGACAGGAAGGGGCTGAAGCTTTCTTT CASSKRQEGAEAFF . . TRBJ1-1 TRBV6-1
TGTGCCAGCAGCCAGACTACCGGGCTGGTGTCCGAGCAGTACTTC CASSQTTGLVSEQYF few . TRBJ2-7 TRBV7-2
TGTGCCAGCAGCCCCAGGAACTCTGGAAACACCATATATTTT CASSPRNSGNTIYF few . TRBJ1-3 TRBV9
TGTGCCAGCGAGAGCCCGGGACAGAAGTTGAATGAGCAGTTCTTC CASESPGQKLNEQFF few TRBD1 TRBJ2-1 TRBV2
TGTGCCAGCAGCGCCGCGAAGGGGGCAAGTGAAAAACTGTTTTTT CASSAAKGASEKLFF . TRBD1 TRBJ1-4 TRBV6-1
TGTGCCAGCAGTCCGGGACTAGCGGGGGGCTCAAGGGGTGAGCAGTTCTTC CASSPGLAGGSRGEQFF few TRBD2 TRBJ2-1 TRBV27
TGCGCCAGCAGCCAGATGACAGGCGACTCCTACAATGAGCAGTTCTTC CASSQMTGDSYNEQFF . . TRBJ2-1 TRBV4-3
TGTGCCAGCAGTTTAACCGGGACTAACATTCAGTACTTC CASSLTGTNIQYF . . TRBJ2-4 TRBV27
TGTGCCAGCAGCTTAGTTAGTCTGACTGGGTATGGCTACACCTTC CASSLVSLTGYGYTF . . TRBJ1-2 TRBV7-8
TGTGCCAGCAGTCCAAGGGGTGGGGGCCACTATGGCTACACCTTC CASSPRGGGHYGYTF . . TRBJ1-2 TRBV27
TGCAGCGCCTCGGACAGGGTCAATGAGCAGTTCTTC CSASDRVNEQFF . TRBD1 TRBJ2-1 TRBV29-1
TGTGCCAGCAGCTTTCGGGACAGGGGTGGCTACACCTTC CASSFRDRGGYTF . TRBD1 TRBJ1-2 TRBV5-6
TGTGCCAGCAGTGAAGGACTGAATAACTATGGCTACACCTTC CASSEGLNNYGYTF . . TRBJ1-2 TRBV2
TGTGCCAGCAGTTCCGATTGGCAGGGGCCAACTAATGAAAAACTGTTTTTT CASSSDWQGPTNEKLFF . . TRBJ1-4 TRBV4-2
TGCGCCAGCAGCCGAGCCCAGGCTAGCGGGGTAGATGTGATCTTC CASSRAQASGVDVIF . TRBD2 TRBJ2-1 TRBV5-1
TGTGCCAGCAGTGAATCCCCAGGGTGGGATCCTGAAAAACTGTTTTTT CASSESPGWDPEKLFF . . TRBJ1-4 TRBV2
TGTGCCAGCTCACCACAGGCGGTGGGTAGCGAGCAGTTCTTC CASSPQAVGSEQFF . . TRBJ2-1 TRBV18
TGTGCCAGCAGCCCCGACGGGGGGAGGTATGGAAACACCATATATTTT CASSPDGGRYGNTIYF . . TRBJ1-3 TRBV7-2
TGTGCCAGCAGCTTAGAGGGACAAATGAACACTGAAGCTTTCTTT CASSLEGQMNTEAFF once . TRBJ1-1 TRBV7-6
TGCGCCAGCAGCCAAGATCGAGGTTGGAGAGCTTTCTTT CASSQDRGWRAFF . . TRBJ1-1 TRBV4-3
TGTGCCAGCAGCTTCCGAGCGGGGGGAGTAGAGACCCAGTACTTC CASSFRAGGVETQYF . TRBD2 TRBJ2-5 TRBV7-2
TGCGCCAGCAGCCAAGGTGGGGGCGGCTATGGCTACACCTTC CASSQGGGGYGYTF . . TRBJ1-2 TRBV4-3
TGTGCCAGCAGCCCACGGGCAGGGGGTCCCTCGAACACCGGGGAGCTGTTTTTT CASSPRAGGPSNTGELFF . TRBD1 TRBJ2-2 TRBV7-9
TGTGCCGGCATGACTAGCGGGGACTACGAGCAGTACTTC CAGMTSGDYEQYF . TRBD2 TRBJ2-7 TRBV5-8
TGTGCCTGGAGTGGTCTAGGAGGGGGGGCAACAGATACGCAGTATTTT CAWSGLGGGATDTQYF . . TRBJ2-3 TRBV30
TGTGCCAGCAGGCGGACTAGCGGTTGGGAGACCCAGTACTTC CASRRTSGWETQYF . TRBD2 TRBJ2-5 TRBV2
TGTGCCAGCAGCGATAAGAGAGTCTCTGGGGCCAACGTCCTGACTTTC CASSDKRVSGANVLTF . . TRBJ2-6 TRBV9
TGTGCCATCGCGACAGGCTCCTACGAGCAGTACTTC CAIATGSYEQYF . . TRBJ2-7 TRBV10-3
TGTGCCAGCAGCGTGAACAGGAACACTGAAGCTTTCTTT CASSVNRNTEAFF . . TRBJ1-1 TRBV9